This T cell receptor (beta chain) was captured in a study of T-cell memory formation after mild COVID-19. In the case of this clonotype: What it binds is not known.

CDR3 length: 15 residues. The germline V gene has CDR1 MGHRA and CDR2 YSYEKL. V was clipped by 2 bases and J by 5 bases, with 15 bases between them. Study-level results: The study found contracting CD4+ clones mainly in CM and EM and contracting CD8+ clones in EMRA. That cross-reactive memory joined was suggested by some responding clones appearing in pre-infection memory.

MiXCR, run by TCRdb on the 5' RACE reads, gives a single entry per CDR3 protein. The sample contains roughly 300,000 distinct CDR3 sequences, 15% to 20% of which appear only once. This sequence was found in a man between 18 and 29 years old who had mild COVID-19 (a few samples of this study predate the infection). Cell type and time point are not known. This chain links TRBV4-1 with TRBJ2-5; perhaps TRBD2 as D (5 bases). The sample taken for sequencing was PBMCs or a T cell subset sorted from them (not recorded which). CDR3 nucleotides: TGCGCCAGCAGCCAACACACACGGGGTTTGGAGACCCAGTACTTC. Translating it yields CASSQHTRGLETQYF.